These T cell receptor beta chains were read from a single sample in a study of Ad26.COV2.S vaccination and SARS-CoV-2 variants. The assay was immunoSEQ multiplex PCR, and TCRdb's table has in-frame clones only and misses some. The table records more than 300,000 clones, just under 85% of them present only once. This sample comprised peripheral blood, obtained in a trial of Ad26.COV2.S vaccine versus placebo. The receptor source for this set is a person aged 18-60 years who received the Ad26.COV2.S COVID-19 vaccine or a placebo. Each CDR3 is given without its conserved first and last residue. A D gene is named only where the DNA matches it firmly. Not all rows give a size; the values are once, few, many and, for expanded clones, a class.

TRBV19	-	TRBJ1-1	-	ASRLIGQSNTEAF
TRBV24-1	TRBD1	TRBJ2-5	-	ATSDPRDRGVQETQY
TRBV10-3	-	TRBJ1-6	-	AISPTSVSSPLH
TRBV27	-	TRBJ2-7	-	ASSSRARGYEQY
TRBV5-1	-	TRBJ1-1	-	ASSLVQGNTEAF
TRBV5-1	-	TRBJ2-3	-	ASSLVPDNPSTDTQY
TRBV6-5	-	TRBJ2-2	-	ASRRTTGELF
TRBV9	-	TRBJ2-1	-	ASSVEPGSYNEQF
TRBV27	-	TRBJ1-5	-	ASSLSSNQPQH
TRBV6-1	TRBD1	TRBJ2-7	-	ASSEGQGAAIYLYEQY
TRBV11-2	-	TRBJ2-7	-	ASSLYEQY
TRBV5-1	TRBD1	TRBJ1-5	-	ASSRTGLEQPQH
TRBV15	TRBD1	TRBJ1-4	-	ATSRETGGDNEKLF
TRBV9	TRBD2	TRBJ2-2	once	ASNPYPGLAGGRELF
TRBV6-5	-	TRBJ2-2	-	ASTGQLTGELF
TRBV5-6	-	TRBJ2-1	-	ASSGGSQGDEQF
TRBV28	TRBD1	TRBJ1-6	-	ASSLAGGLGSPLH
TRBV29-1	-	TRBJ1-2	-	SGGEGYGYT
TRBV30	-	TRBJ2-2	-	AWSRNLDAGELF
TRBV27	TRBD1	TRBJ1-1	-	ASSYRGGGEAF
TRBV15	TRBD2	TRBJ2-7	-	ATSRDRLAGAEEQY
TRBV5-5	-	TRBJ1-1	-	ASSLVRAGDMNTEAF
TRBV5-4	-	TRBJ2-2	-	ASSGRRRGETGELF
TRBV2	-	TRBJ2-2	-	ASSESGTYTGELF
TRBV9	-	TRBJ2-2	-	ASSPRDLNTGELF
TRBV5-1	-	TRBJ2-2	-	ASSETGNTGELF
TRBV24-1	TRBD1	TRBJ1-2	-	ATSETPGQGVYGYT
TRBV5-5	TRBD1	TRBJ2-7	-	ASSLGQGEFYEQY
TRBV2	TRBD1	TRBJ1-5	-	ASSEGTGGFQPQH
TRBV9	-	TRBJ1-1	-	ASSVGANTEAF
TRBV6-5	-	TRBJ1-1	-	ASSYPSTGEAF
TRBV7-2	-	TRBJ2-7	-	ASSLAHGVGEQY
TRBV30	TRBD1	TRBJ1-6	-	AWTLGTEGSPLH
TRBV27	-	TRBJ1-6	once	ASSLPGSPLH
TRBV13	TRBD1	TRBJ1-3	-	ASSLQGASGNTIY
TRBV18	-	TRBJ1-5	once	ASSPGGEGQPQH
TRBV7-9	TRBD1	TRBJ2-7	once	ASSRGQGTISYEQY
TRBV27	TRBD1	TRBJ1-5	-	ASSVRQGKGNQPQH
TRBV9	-	TRBJ2-7	-	ASSVGGYSYEQY
TRBV7-2	-	TRBJ2-7	-	ASTTDSYEQY
TRBV6-6	TRBD2	TRBJ2-3	-	ASSYSTGGVTDTQY
TRBV5-5	-	TRBJ1-3	-	ASSLAGVSGNTIY
TRBV5-1	-	TRBJ1-2	-	ASSPSGGTSGYT